This note documents a single TCR beta chain sequence. Its antigen remains unidentified. Carried by the TCR beta cDNA libraries were unique molecular identifiers. One entry per CDR3 protein, called by TCRdb with MiXCR from the PCR reads. The sample has some 690,000 distinct CDR3 sequences; 25% to 30% are singletons. The data were taken from a study of post-analysis software for immune sequencing data. Study-wide background: As for disease course, relapsing-remitting, secondary progressive and progressive-relapsing multiple sclerosis were all included.

Overall study findings and caveats: Significantly lower normalized Chao1 diversity was seen in multiple sclerosis patients than in controls. Co-batched samples clustered tightly together by F measure.

This sequence was found in a girl aged 10 to 17 with multiple sclerosis. Input material: blood.

CDR3 amino acids: CASSQVVLRGGATQYF. The CDR3 DNA sequence: TGTGCCAGCAGCCAAGTCGTCCTAAGAGGGGGAGCGACCCAGTACTTC. The chain carries TRBV3-1 and TRBJ2-5; D is possibly TRBD1 (6 bases). This CDR3 is built from 16 residues. Germline values: CDR1 LGHDT, CDR2 YNNKEL (reference sequence). V shed 1 base and J shed 7 bases, with 19 bases lying between them.